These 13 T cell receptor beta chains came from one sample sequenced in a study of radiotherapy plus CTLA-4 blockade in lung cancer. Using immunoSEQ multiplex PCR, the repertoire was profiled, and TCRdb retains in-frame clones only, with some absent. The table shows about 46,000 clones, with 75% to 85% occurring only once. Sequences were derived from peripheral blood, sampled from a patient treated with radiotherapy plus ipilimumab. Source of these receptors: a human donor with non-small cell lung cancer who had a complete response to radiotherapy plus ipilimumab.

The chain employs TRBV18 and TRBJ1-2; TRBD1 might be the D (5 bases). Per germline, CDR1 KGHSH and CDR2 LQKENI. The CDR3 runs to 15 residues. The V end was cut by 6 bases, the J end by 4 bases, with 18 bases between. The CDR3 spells CASSPGGDPAYGYTF. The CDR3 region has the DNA TGTGCCAGCTCCCCCGGAGGGGACCCAGCCTATGGCTACACCTTC.

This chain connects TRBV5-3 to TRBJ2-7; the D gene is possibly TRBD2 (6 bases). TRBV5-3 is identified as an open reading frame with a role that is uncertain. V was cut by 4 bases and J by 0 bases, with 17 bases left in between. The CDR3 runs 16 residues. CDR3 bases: TGTGCCAGAAGCCCCCTTCTCGCGGGGAGCTCCTACGAGCAGTACGTC. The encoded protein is CARSPLLAGSSYEQYV.

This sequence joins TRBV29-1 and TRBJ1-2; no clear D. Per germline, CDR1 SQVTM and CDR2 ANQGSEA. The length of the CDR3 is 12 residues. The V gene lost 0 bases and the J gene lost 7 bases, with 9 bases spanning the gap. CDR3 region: CSVEEGRTGYTF. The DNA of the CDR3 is TGCAGCGTTGAAGAAGGGAGGACTGGCTACACCTTC.

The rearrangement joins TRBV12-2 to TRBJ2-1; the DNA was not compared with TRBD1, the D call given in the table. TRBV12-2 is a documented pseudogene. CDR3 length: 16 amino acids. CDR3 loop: CASRLQVSEKNNEQFF. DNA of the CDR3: TGTGCAAGTCGCTTACAGGTGTCTGAAAAAAACAATGAGCAGTTCTTC.

CDR3 DNA: TGTGCCAGCAGGGTCGGAGGGCTCACTGAAGCTTTCTTT. It codes for CASRVGGLTEAFF. This sequence joins TRBV28 and TRBJ1-1, with D hard to call. CDR3 length equals 13 residues. V was cut by 6 bases and J by 4 bases, with 12 bases left in between. The V gene's germline CDR1 is MDHEN and CDR2 SYDVKM.

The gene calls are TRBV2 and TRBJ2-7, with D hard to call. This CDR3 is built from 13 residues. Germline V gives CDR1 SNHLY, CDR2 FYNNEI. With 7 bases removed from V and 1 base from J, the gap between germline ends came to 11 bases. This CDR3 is CASTGQVSYEQYF. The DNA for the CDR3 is TGTGCCAGCACTGGCCAGGTTTCCTACGAGCAGTACTTC.

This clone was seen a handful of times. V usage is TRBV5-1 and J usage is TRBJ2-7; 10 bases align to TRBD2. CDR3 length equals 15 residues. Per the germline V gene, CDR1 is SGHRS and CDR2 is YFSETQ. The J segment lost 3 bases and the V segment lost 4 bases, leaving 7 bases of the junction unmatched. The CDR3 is CASSPGLAPHYEQYV. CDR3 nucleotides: TGCGCCAGCAGCCCGGGACTAGCGCCCCACTACGAGCAGTACGTC.

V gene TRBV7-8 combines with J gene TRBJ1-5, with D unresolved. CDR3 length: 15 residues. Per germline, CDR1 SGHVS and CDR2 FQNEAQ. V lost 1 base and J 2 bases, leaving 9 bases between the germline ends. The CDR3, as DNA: TGTGCCAGCAGCTTAGGAGGGCAGCGCAATCAGCCCCAGCATTTT. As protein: CASSLGGQRNQPQHF.

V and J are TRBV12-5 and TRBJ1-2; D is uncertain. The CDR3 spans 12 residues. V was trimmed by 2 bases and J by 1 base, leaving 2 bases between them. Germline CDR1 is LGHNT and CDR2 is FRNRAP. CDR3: CASGLYNYGYTF. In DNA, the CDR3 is TGTGCTAGTGGTTTGTATAACTATGGCTACACCTTC.

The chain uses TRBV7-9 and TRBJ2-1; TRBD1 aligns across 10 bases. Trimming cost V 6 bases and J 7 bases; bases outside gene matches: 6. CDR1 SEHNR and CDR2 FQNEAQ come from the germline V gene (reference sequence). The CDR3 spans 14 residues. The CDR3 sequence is CASRGQGSENEQFF. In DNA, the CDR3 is TGTGCCAGCAGGGGACAGGGGAGTGAGAATGAGCAGTTCTTC.

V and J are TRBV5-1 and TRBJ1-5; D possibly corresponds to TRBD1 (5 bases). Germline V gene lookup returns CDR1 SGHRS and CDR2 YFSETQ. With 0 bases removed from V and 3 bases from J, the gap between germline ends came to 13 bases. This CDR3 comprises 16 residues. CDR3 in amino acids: CASSLGQGYNNQPQHF. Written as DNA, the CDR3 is TGCGCCAGCAGCTTGGGGCAGGGTTATAACAATCAGCCCCAGCATTTT.

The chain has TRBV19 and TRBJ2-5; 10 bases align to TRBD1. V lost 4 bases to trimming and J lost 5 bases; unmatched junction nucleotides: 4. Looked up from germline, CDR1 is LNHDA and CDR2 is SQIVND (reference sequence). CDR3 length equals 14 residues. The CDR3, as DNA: TGTGCCAGTAGTACGACAGGGGGCCTGGAGACCCAGTACTTC. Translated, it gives CASSTTGGLETQYF.

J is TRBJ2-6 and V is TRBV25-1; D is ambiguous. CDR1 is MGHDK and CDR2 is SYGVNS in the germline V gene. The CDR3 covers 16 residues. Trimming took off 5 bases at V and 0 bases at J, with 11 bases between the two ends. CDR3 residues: CASSPSVRSGANVLTF. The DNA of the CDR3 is TGTGCCAGCAGTCCCAGCGTACGCTCTGGGGCCAACGTCCTGACTTTC.